This T cell receptor (beta chain) is from a study of control samples from healthy donors and cancer patients. TCRdb keeps only in-frame clones here, not all; method: immunoSEQ multiplex PCR. This table holds tens of thousands of clones, approximately 83% found once. This clone has only a few counts. This clonotype originated in a man between 60 and 75 years old in good health. Sequenced material: blood.

CDR3 bases: TGCGCCTCCCGGGGCCCGAACACTGAAGCTTTCTTT. Translating it yields CASRGPNTEAFF. V and J are TRBV5-1 and TRBJ1-1; D is possibly TRBD1 (5 bases). Per germline, CDR1 SGHRS and CDR2 YFSETQ. This CDR3 spans 12 amino acids. V was clipped by 10 bases and J by 1 base, with 11 bases between them.